Listed below are T cell receptor beta chains from one sample, sequenced in a study of T cell responses to AZD1222 COVID-19 vaccine. The assay was immunoSEQ multiplex PCR, and TCRdb's table has in-frame clones only and misses some. The sample gives about 150,000 clones, about nine tenths of which show up once; over 1.2% is in the top ten. This material consisted of peripheral blood, taken on day 0 of AZD1222 vaccination. These receptors originate from an adult in good health. Each CDR3 is given with its conserved first and last residue. The D gene is left open where the match is weak. The size field is filled for only some rows; it gives once, few, many or a size class.

j_gene: TRBJ2-5; d_gene: -; abundance: -; v_gene: TRBV3-1/TRBV3-2; CDR3aa: CASSQVRGASDRKETQYF; CDR3nt: TGTGCCAGCAGCCAAGTGCGGGGTGCTAGCGACCGTAAAGAGACCCAGTACTTC
j_gene: TRBJ1-1; d_gene: -; abundance: -; v_gene: TRBV24-1; CDR3aa: CATSAQLKDF; CDR3nt: TGTGCCACCAGTGCCCAGCTGAAAGACTTT
j_gene: TRBJ1-1; d_gene: TRBD1; abundance: -; v_gene: TRBV19; CDR3aa: CASSISGTGPSTEAFF; CDR3nt: TGTGCCAGTAGTATCTCCGGGACAGGGCCCAGCACTGAAGCTTTCTTT
j_gene: TRBJ1-5; d_gene: TRBD1; abundance: once; v_gene: TRBV11-2; CDR3aa: CASSLDRSVQPQHF; CDR3nt: TGTGCCAGCAGTCTGGACAGGTCGGTTCAGCCCCAGCATTTT
j_gene: TRBJ1-5; d_gene: -; abundance: -; v_gene: TRBV19; CDR3aa: CASSTPLGGVNQPQHF; CDR3nt: TGTGCCAGTAGTACCCCCCTGGGAGGGGTCAATCAGCCCCAGCATTTT
j_gene: TRBJ1-2; d_gene: -; abundance: once; v_gene: TRBV7-9; CDR3aa: CASSSPTDYYGYTF; CDR3nt: TGTGCCAGCAGTTCCCCGACGGACTACTATGGCTACACCTTC
j_gene: TRBJ1-2; d_gene: -; abundance: -; v_gene: TRBV4-3; CDR3aa: CASSQDMGGDYGYTF; CDR3nt: TGCGCCAGCAGCCAAGATATGGGCGGGGACTATGGCTACACCTTC
j_gene: TRBJ2-1; d_gene: TRBD2; abundance: -; v_gene: TRBV15; CDR3aa: CATSKRGGIYNEQFF; CDR3nt: TGTGCCACCAGCAAGCGGGGGGGTATTTACAATGAGCAGTTCTTC
j_gene: TRBJ1-1; d_gene: -; abundance: -; v_gene: TRBV2; CDR3aa: CASSDPTRGAFF; CDR3nt: TGTGCCAGCAGTGATCCCACCAGAGGAGCTTTCTTT
j_gene: TRBJ1-2; d_gene: -; abundance: -; v_gene: TRBV7-9; CDR3aa: CASSLQGDVSGYTF; CDR3nt: TGTGCCAGCAGCCTGCAGGGTGATGTGTCGGGCTACACCTTC
j_gene: TRBJ1-2; d_gene: TRBD1; abundance: -; v_gene: TRBV6-4; CDR3aa: CASSDPGQGVSGYTF; CDR3nt: TGTGCCAGCAGTGACCCGGGACAGGGGGTAAGCGGCTACACCTTC
j_gene: TRBJ1-2; d_gene: -; abundance: -; v_gene: TRBV2; CDR3aa: CASNPGEKVYGYTF; CDR3nt: TGTGCCAGCAATCCGGGAGAGAAGGTCTATGGCTACACCTTC
j_gene: TRBJ1-2; d_gene: -; abundance: -; v_gene: TRBV28; CDR3aa: CASSLGAGREGYTF; CDR3nt: TGTGCCAGCAGTTTAGGGGCAGGGAGAGAAGGCTACACCTTC
j_gene: TRBJ1-6; d_gene: -; abundance: -; v_gene: TRBV30; CDR3aa: CAWSTGNPLHF; CDR3nt: TGTGCCTGGAGTACCGGGAATCCCCTCCACTTT
j_gene: TRBJ2-3; d_gene: -; abundance: -; v_gene: TRBV5-5; CDR3aa: CASSLAKRGRDTQYF; CDR3nt: TGTGCCAGCAGCTTGGCCAAACGGGGGAGGGATACGCAGTATTTT
j_gene: TRBJ1-2; d_gene: TRBD1; abundance: -; v_gene: TRBV15; CDR3aa: CATSRDRTGSYYGYTF; CDR3nt: TGTGCCACCAGCAGAGATAGGACAGGGTCGTACTATGGCTACACCTTC
j_gene: TRBJ2-7; d_gene: -; abundance: -; v_gene: TRBV18; CDR3aa: CASSPTLGEQYF; CDR3nt: TGTGCCAGCTCACCTACTTTGGGCGAGCAGTACTTC
j_gene: TRBJ1-2; d_gene: -; abundance: -; v_gene: TRBV6-5; CDR3aa: CASSPQVNYGYTF; CDR3nt: TGTGCCAGCAGTCCCCAGGTTAACTATGGCTACACCTTC
j_gene: TRBJ2-3; d_gene: -; abundance: -; v_gene: TRBV18; CDR3aa: CASSRSGDLEDTQYF; CDR3nt: TGTGCCAGCTCACGATCGGGGGACCTGGAAGATACGCAGTATTTT
j_gene: TRBJ1-1; d_gene: -; abundance: -; v_gene: TRBV11-2; CDR3aa: CASSLQSGVVTEAFF; CDR3nt: TGTGCCAGCAGCTTACAATCAGGGGTCGTCACTGAAGCTTTCTTT
j_gene: TRBJ1-2; d_gene: TRBD1; abundance: -; v_gene: TRBV2; CDR3aa: CATVRQGNYGYTF; CDR3nt: TGTGCCACCGTTCGACAGGGGAACTATGGCTACACCTTC
j_gene: TRBJ2-1; d_gene: -; abundance: -; v_gene: TRBV11-1; CDR3aa: CASSLARGSEQFF; CDR3nt: TGTGCCAGCAGCTTAGCGCGGGGATCTGAGCAGTTCTTC
j_gene: TRBJ1-2; d_gene: -; abundance: -; v_gene: TRBV27; CDR3aa: CASRTEANYGYTF; CDR3nt: TGTGCCAGCAGGACAGAGGCTAACTATGGCTACACCTTC
j_gene: TRBJ1-1; d_gene: -; abundance: -; v_gene: TRBV12-3/TRBV12-4; CDR3aa: CASSLASPAEAFF; CDR3nt: TGTGCCAGCAGTTTAGCGTCGCCGGCTGAAGCTTTCTTT
j_gene: TRBJ2-1; d_gene: -; abundance: once; v_gene: TRBV7-2; CDR3aa: CASSSYLGEQFF; CDR3nt: TGTGCCAGCAGCTCGTATTTGGGTGAGCAGTTCTTC
j_gene: TRBJ2-7; d_gene: -; abundance: -; v_gene: TRBV6-2/TRBV6-3; CDR3aa: CASSFLPVPSEQYF; CDR3nt: TGTGCCAGCAGTTTCCTTCCAGTGCCAAGCGAGCAGTACTTC
j_gene: TRBJ1-1; d_gene: -; abundance: -; v_gene: TRBV12-3/TRBV12-4; CDR3aa: CASSAMGTEAFF; CDR3nt: TGTGCCAGCAGTGCGATGGGGACTGAAGCTTTCTTT
j_gene: TRBJ1-1; d_gene: -; abundance: -; v_gene: TRBV3-1/TRBV3-2; CDR3aa: CASSGENTEAFF; CDR3nt: TGTGCCAGCAGCGGGGAGAACACTGAAGCTTTCTTT
j_gene: TRBJ1-5; d_gene: TRBD1; abundance: once; v_gene: TRBV18; CDR3aa: CASSPGQASNQPQHF; CDR3nt: TGTGCCAGCTCCCCGGGACAGGCCAGCAATCAGCCCCAGCATTTT
j_gene: TRBJ2-5; d_gene: -; abundance: -; v_gene: TRBV11-3; CDR3aa: CASSPDSGETQYF; CDR3nt: TGTGCCAGCAGCCCGGACTCGGGAGAGACCCAGTACTTC
j_gene: TRBJ2-1; d_gene: TRBD1; abundance: -; v_gene: TRBV11-2; CDR3aa: CASSLGTGGLEQFF; CDR3nt: TGTGCCAGCAGCTTAGGGACAGGGGGCCTAGAGCAGTTCTTC
j_gene: TRBJ1-4; d_gene: -; abundance: -; v_gene: TRBV19; CDR3aa: CASTPRAGITTNEKLFF; CDR3nt: TGTGCCAGTACCCCTCGGGCAGGGATCACAACTAATGAAAAACTGTTTTTT
j_gene: TRBJ1-2; d_gene: -; abundance: -; v_gene: TRBV4-1; CDR3aa: CASSPTWGGANYGYTF; CDR3nt: TGCGCCAGCAGCCCGACTTGGGGCGGGGCTAACTATGGCTACACCTTC
j_gene: TRBJ2-3; d_gene: -; abundance: -; v_gene: TRBV27; CDR3aa: CASSSLRGTDTQYF; CDR3nt: TGTGCCAGCAGTTCCCTAAGGGGCACAGATACGCAGTATTTT
j_gene: TRBJ2-1; d_gene: TRBD2; abundance: -; v_gene: TRBV19; CDR3aa: CASSLLAGGSGEQFF; CDR3nt: TGTGCCAGTAGCTTACTAGCGGGGGGGTCGGGTGAGCAGTTCTTC
j_gene: TRBJ2-1; d_gene: TRBD1; abundance: once; v_gene: TRBV6-5; CDR3aa: CASSYLGQGSYNEQFF; CDR3nt: TGTGCCAGCAGTTACCTCGGACAGGGGTCCTACAATGAGCAGTTCTTC
j_gene: TRBJ1-2; d_gene: TRBD1; abundance: -; v_gene: TRBV7-9; CDR3aa: CASSNTGGGSYGYTF; CDR3nt: TGTGCCAGCAGCAACACAGGGGGCGGTAGCTATGGCTACACCTTC
j_gene: TRBJ1-2; d_gene: TRBD1; abundance: -; v_gene: TRBV7-2; CDR3aa: CASSPTGVSPYGYTF; CDR3nt: TGTGCCAGCAGCCCGACAGGGGTATCCCCCTATGGCTACACCTTC
j_gene: TRBJ2-2; d_gene: -; abundance: once; v_gene: TRBV7-3; CDR3aa: CASSIVSSTGELFF; CDR3nt: TGTGCCAGCAGTATTGTGTCCAGCACCGGGGAGCTGTTTTTT
j_gene: TRBJ1-2; d_gene: -; abundance: -; v_gene: TRBV5-5; CDR3aa: CASSPGTPWGYTF; CDR3nt: TGTGCCAGCAGCCCGGGGACCCCCTGGGGCTACACCTTC
j_gene: TRBJ1-2; d_gene: -; abundance: once; v_gene: TRBV7-2; CDR3aa: CASSPREGTYGYTF; CDR3nt: TGTGCCAGCAGCCCTCGTGAGGGGACCTATGGCTACACCTTC
j_gene: TRBJ1-2; d_gene: TRBD1; abundance: -; v_gene: TRBV5-5; CDR3aa: CASSLGRGQGDGYTF; CDR3nt: TGTGCCAGCAGCTTGGGCCGGGGACAGGGGGATGGCTACACCTTC
j_gene: TRBJ2-7; d_gene: -; abundance: once; v_gene: TRBV29-1; CDR3aa: CSVEDIGSSYEQYF; CDR3nt: TGCAGCGTTGAAGATATAGGGAGCTCCTACGAGCAGTACTTC
j_gene: TRBJ1-2; d_gene: -; abundance: -; v_gene: TRBV3-1/TRBV3-2; CDR3aa: CASSQGDANYGYTF; CDR3nt: TGTGCCAGCAGCCAAGGCGACGCTAACTATGGCTACACCTTC
j_gene: TRBJ2-5; d_gene: TRBD2; abundance: -; v_gene: TRBV27; CDR3aa: CASSPSAGRGSDTQYF; CDR3nt: TGTGCCAGCAGTCCGTCCGCGGGGCGGGGGTCGGATACCCAGTACTTC
j_gene: TRBJ1-1; d_gene: -; abundance: -; v_gene: TRBV7-8; CDR3aa: CASSPLTGNTEAFF; CDR3nt: TGTGCCAGCAGCCCCCTGACAGGGAACACTGAAGCTTTCTTT
j_gene: TRBJ1-2; d_gene: TRBD1; abundance: -; v_gene: TRBV28; CDR3aa: CASEGAQGYTF; CDR3nt: TGTGCCAGCGAGGGGGCTCAAGGCTACACCTTC
j_gene: TRBJ1-1; d_gene: TRBD1; abundance: -; v_gene: TRBV7-3; CDR3aa: CASSSGQGGFMNTEAFF; CDR3nt: TGTGCCAGCAGCTCGGGACAGGGCGGATTTATGAACACTGAAGCTTTCTTT